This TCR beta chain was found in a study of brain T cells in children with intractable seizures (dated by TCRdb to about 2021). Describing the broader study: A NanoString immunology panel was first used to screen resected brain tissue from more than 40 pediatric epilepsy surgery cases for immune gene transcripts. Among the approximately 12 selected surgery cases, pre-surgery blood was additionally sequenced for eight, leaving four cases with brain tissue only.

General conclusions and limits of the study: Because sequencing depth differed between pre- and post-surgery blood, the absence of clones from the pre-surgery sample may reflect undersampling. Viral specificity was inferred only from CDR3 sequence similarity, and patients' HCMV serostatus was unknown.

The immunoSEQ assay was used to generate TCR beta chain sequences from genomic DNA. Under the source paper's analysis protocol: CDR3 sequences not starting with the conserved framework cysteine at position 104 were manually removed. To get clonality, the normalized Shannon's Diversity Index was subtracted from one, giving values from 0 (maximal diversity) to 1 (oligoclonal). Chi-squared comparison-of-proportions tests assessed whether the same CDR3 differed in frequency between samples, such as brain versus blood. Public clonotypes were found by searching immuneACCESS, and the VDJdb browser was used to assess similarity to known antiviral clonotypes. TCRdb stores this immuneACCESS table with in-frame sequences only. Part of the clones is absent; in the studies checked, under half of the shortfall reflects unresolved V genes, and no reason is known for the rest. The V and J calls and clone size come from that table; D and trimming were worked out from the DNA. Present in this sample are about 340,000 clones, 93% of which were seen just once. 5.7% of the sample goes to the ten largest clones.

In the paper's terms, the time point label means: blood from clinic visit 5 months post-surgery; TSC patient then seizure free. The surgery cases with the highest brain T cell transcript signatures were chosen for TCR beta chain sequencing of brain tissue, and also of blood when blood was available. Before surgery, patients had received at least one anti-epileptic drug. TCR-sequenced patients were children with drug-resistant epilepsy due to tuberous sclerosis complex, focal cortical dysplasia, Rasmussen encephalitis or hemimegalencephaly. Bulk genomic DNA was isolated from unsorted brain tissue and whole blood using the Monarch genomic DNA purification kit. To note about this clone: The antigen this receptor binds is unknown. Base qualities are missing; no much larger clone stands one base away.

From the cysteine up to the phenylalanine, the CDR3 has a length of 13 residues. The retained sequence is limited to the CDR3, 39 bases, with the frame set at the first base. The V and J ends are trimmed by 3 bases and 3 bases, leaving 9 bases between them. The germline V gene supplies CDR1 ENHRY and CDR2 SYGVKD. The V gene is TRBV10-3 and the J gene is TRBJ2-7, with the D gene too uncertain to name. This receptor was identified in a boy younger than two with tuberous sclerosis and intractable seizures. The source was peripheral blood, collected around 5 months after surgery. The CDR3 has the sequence CAISDSISYEQYF. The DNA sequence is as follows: TGTGCCATCAGTGATTCAATCAGCTACGAGCAGTACTTC.